Following are 26 T cell receptor beta chains from one sample sequenced in a study of liver allograft versus peripheral blood T cells. Whole-study context: Comparing T cell receptor repertoires in transplanted livers with those in recipients' peripheral blood was part of the design.

TCRdb called the reads again in MiXCR, with one record for every CDR3 protein. The sample lists 10,000 to 14,000 distinct CDR3 sequences, about a quarter seen once, with around 1.5% in the top ten. The receptors shown here come from a human patient who had a liver transplant. A subset of T cells may come from the graft donor.

The rearrangement links TRBV7-9 to TRBJ1-1, with 7 bases fitting TRBD1. Germline V gives CDR1 SEHNR, CDR2 FQNEAQ (reference sequence). With V trimmed by 6 bases and J by 8 bases, 9 bases remained unmatched. This CDR3 is built from 13 residues. Here the CDR3 reads CASRFRGLKEAFF. CDR3 in DNA: TGTGCCAGCAGGTTCAGGGGGTTAAAGGAAGCTTTCTTT.

The chain uses TRBV20-1 and TRBJ2-1; 8 bases are shared with TRBD2. Losses at the gene ends were 0 bases for V and 4 bases for J; bases not matched to a gene: 8. Germline-derived CDR1 and CDR2 are DFQATT and SNEGSKA (reference sequence). The CDR3 contains 16 residues. Here the CDR3 reads CSARDGGGRSYNEQFF. DNA for the CDR3: TGCAGTGCTAGAGATGGCGGGGGGCGTTCGTACAATGAGCAGTTCTTC.

This clonotype appeared once. The chain carries TRBV15 and TRBJ2-7, with unresolved D. With 2 bases removed from V and 6 bases from J, the gap between germline ends came to 11 bases. Germline assignment: CDR1 LNHNV and CDR2 YYDKDF (reference sequence). The CDR3 spans 13 residues. The CDR3 DNA reads as TGTGCCACCAGCAGATTCTGGACGGGCGAGCAGTACTTC. It translates to CATSRFWTGEQYF.

Points on this clonotype: A single base separates this from a much larger clone, so it may be a read error. This chain connects TRBV10-3 to TRBJ1-1; D not resolved. The V gene lost 5 bases and the J gene lost 3 bases, with 7 bases spanning the gap. Germline CDR1 reads ENHRY; CDR2 reads SYGVKD. The CDR3 is 12 amino acids. The CDR3: CAISQPDTEAFF. The DNA of the CDR3 is TGTGCCATCAGTCAACCGGACACTGAAGCTTTCTTT.

Concerning this clonotype itself: A much larger clone differs by one base, so this may be a read error. V usage is TRBV18 and J usage is TRBJ1-5; possibly TRBD1 for D (5 bases). The CDR3 spans 14 residues. Germline assignment: CDR1 KGHSH and CDR2 LQKENI. DNA for the CDR3: TGTGCCAGCTCCCTGGACATTGGCAATCAGACCCAGCATTTT. This gives the protein CASSLDIGNQTQHF.

The table lists this clonotype with a few counts. The J gene is TRBJ1-2, the V gene TRBV6-5; 8 positions match TRBD1. The trim removed 7 bases at V and 2 bases at J, leaving 6 bases unmatched. CDR3 size: 14 residues. Germline V gene sequence: CDR1 MNHEY, CDR2 SVGAGI. The DNA for the CDR3 is TGTGCCAGCAATACAGGGGGAGTGAACTATGGCTACACCTTC. Amino acid sequence: CASNTGGVNYGYTF.

The chain links TRBV18 to TRBJ1-5, with D unresolved. There are 16 residues in the CDR3. The V gene's germline CDR1 is KGHSH and CDR2 LQKENI. Trimming stripped 3 bases from V and 0 bases from J, with 12 bases between. The CDR3 reads CASSPFNIYSNQPQHF. For the CDR3, the DNA is TGTGCCAGCTCACCCTTCAATATCTATAGCAATCAGCCCCAGCATTTT.

The rearrangement links TRBV10-1 to TRBJ1-2; 7 positions match TRBD1. The J segment lost 1 base and the V segment lost 4 bases, leaving 9 bases of the junction unmatched. The length of the CDR3 is 16 residues. From germline, CDR1 is WNHNN and CDR2 SYGVQD (reference sequence). The CDR3 region has the DNA TGCGCCAGCAGTGCCCGGACAGGAAAGAATAACTATGGCTACACCTTC. Translated: CASSARTGKNNYGYTF.

A few counts support this clonotype. This chain joins TRBV20-1 and TRBJ1-1; D may be TRBD1 (6 bases). Germline V gene lookup returns CDR1 DFQATT and CDR2 SNEGSKA (reference sequence). CDR3 length: 12 residues. With 0 bases removed from V and 8 bases from J, the gap between germline ends came to 10 bases. As DNA, the CDR3 is TGCAGTGCTAGAGATCAGGGACAAGAAGCTTTCTTT. It specifies CSARDQGQEAFF.

This clonotype was observed a few times. This chain connects TRBV28 to TRBJ2-7, with 7 bases matching TRBD1. Germline V gives CDR1 MDHEN, CDR2 SYDVKM. The V segment lost 5 bases and the J segment 3 bases; nucleotides outside the gene matches: 19. This CDR3 is built from 18 residues. CDR3 region: CASSLPSPPGQLYYEQYF. CDR3 sequence (DNA): TGTGCCAGCAGTCTTCCCAGCCCCCCGGGACAGTTGTACTACGAGCAGTACTTC.

This clonotype was observed a handful of times. In DNA, the CDR3 is TGTGCCAGCAGCCAAGATAGGGGTTATGGCTACACCTTC. Translated: CASSQDRGYGYTF. The rearrangement uses TRBV14 and TRBJ1-2; the D gene is possibly TRBD1 (5 bases). CDR3 length: 13 amino acids. Germline CDR1 is SGHDN and CDR2 is FVKESK. V was clipped by 0 bases and J by 5 bases, with 7 bases between them.

This clonotype qualifies as medium-sized. The rearrangement uses TRBV10-3 and TRBJ1-2; D gene unclear. The V end was cut by 8 bases, the J end by 2 bases, with 9 bases between. Germline-derived CDR1 and CDR2 are ENHRY and SYGVKD. The CDR3 is 12 amino acids. The CDR3 DNA reads TGTGCCATCTCTGAAACGAACTATGGCTACACCTTC. It is translated as CAISETNYGYTF.

CDR3 nucleotide sequence: TGTGCCAGCAGCCCCCTGAAGGGCTCCTACAATGAGCAGTTCTTC. Translation gives CASSPLKGSYNEQFF. The genes are TRBV11-2 and TRBJ2-1, with D unresolved. The V and J ends lost 5 bases and 0 bases respectively, with 11 bases between them. CDR1 and CDR2 (germline): SGHAT, FQNNGV. The CDR3 spans 15 residues.

This clonotype rates as medium-sized. This rearrangement joins TRBV27 to TRBJ1-6; no definite D call. Germline-derived CDR1 and CDR2 are MNHEY and SMNVEV (reference sequence). The V gene lost 9 bases and the J gene lost 4 bases, with 7 bases spanning the gap. The CDR3 spans 12 residues. In nucleotides, the CDR3 is TGTGCCAGTGGCTTTTATAATTCACCCCTCCACTTT. This sequence encodes CASGFYNSPLHF.

The sample holds many counts of this clonotype. This chain links TRBV19 with TRBJ1-2; no clear D. Germline V gives CDR1 LNHDA, CDR2 SQIVND (reference sequence). Trimming removed 4 bases at V and 4 bases at J, with 13 bases between. There are 14 residues in the CDR3. The CDR3 is CASSRSGATYGYTF. In DNA form, the CDR3 reads TGTGCCAGTAGTAGGTCTGGCGCTACCTATGGCTACACCTTC.

The chain carries TRBV20-1 and TRBJ2-1; TRBD2 matches at 12 bases. The germline CDR1 and CDR2 sequences are DFQATT and SNEGSKA (reference sequence). This CDR3 is built from 16 residues. Trimming took 4 bases from V and 6 from J; bases not matched to a gene: 10. The CDR3 here is CSATPGGGLAGNEQFF. Written as DNA, the CDR3 is TGCAGTGCTACTCCCGGGGGGGGACTAGCGGGCAATGAGCAGTTCTTC.

By frequency in the sample, this clonotype is large. The chain is built from TRBV29-1 and TRBJ1-2, with TRBD1 matching over 12 bases. In germline, CDR1 is SQVTM, CDR2 ANQGSEA. The CDR3 has 14 residues. J gave up 2 bases and V 4 bases, and 2 bases lay outside the gene matches. Written as DNA, the CDR3 is TGCAGCGTTGTGGGGACAGGGGGCAACTATGGCTACACCTTC. Protein sequence: CSVVGTGGNYGYTF. Based on the CDR3 plus reference TRBV29-1 and TRBJ1-2, the full variable domain is SAVISQKPSRDICQRGTSLTIQCQVDSQVTMMFWYRQQPGQSLTLIATANQGSEATYESGFVIDKFPISRPNLTFSTLTVSNMSPEDSSIYLCSVVGTGGNYGYTFGSGTRLTVV.

In DNA, the CDR3 is TGTGCCAGCAGTTTTTTACTAGCGGGAGCCCCAGATACGCAGTATTTT. Protein product: CASSFLLAGAPDTQYF. The chain joins TRBV27 to TRBJ2-3; TRBD2 matches 11 bases. Losses at the gene ends were 3 bases for V and 4 bases for J; bases not matched to a gene: 6. CDR3 length equals 16 residues. Germline lookup yields CDR1 MNHEY and CDR2 SMNVEV (reference sequence).

The chain combines TRBV7-2 with TRBJ1-5; D is possibly TRBD1 (6 bases). CDR1 is SGHTA and CDR2 is FQGNSA in the germline V gene. Trimming took 5 bases from V and 5 from J, leaving 10 bases between them. The CDR3 covers 13 residues. The CDR3 reads CASSDNRDQPQHF. CDR3 nucleotides: TGTGCCAGCAGCGATAACAGGGATCAGCCCCAGCATTTT. The complete variable domain, with remaining parts taken from reference TRBV7-2 and TRBJ1-5, reads GAGVSQSPSNKVTEKGKDVELRCDPISGHTALYWYRQSLGQGLEFLIYFQGNSAPDKSGLPSDRFSAERTGGSVSTLTIQRTQQEDSAVYLCASSDNRDQPQHFGDGTRLSIL.

This chain links TRBV18 with TRBJ2-7, with 8 bases fitting TRBD2. The V gene end was trimmed by 4 bases and the J gene end by 4 bases; junction bases not matched to a gene: 9. This CDR3 region has 15 residues. CDR1 is KGHSH, CDR2 LQKENI, per germline. The CDR3 DNA reads TGTGCCAGCTCACTCAAAGCGGGAGCTCTATACGAGCAGTACTTC. Translation gives CASSLKAGALYEQYF.

The rearrangement links TRBV7-9 to TRBJ2-2; D is unresolved. The CDR3 runs to 13 residues. Germline CDR1 SEHNR, CDR2 FQNEAQ (reference sequence). The V end lost 6 bases, the J end lost 3 bases, and 8 bases lay between the germline ends. CDR3 region: CASRIGYTGELFF. The CDR3 nucleotides read TGTGCCAGCAGAATCGGGTACACCGGGGAGCTGTTTTTT.

This clonotype is deemed medium-sized. The V gene is TRBV6-5, the J gene TRBJ1-1; D is undetermined. CDR3 length: 14 amino acids. Per germline, CDR1 MNHEY and CDR2 SVGAGI. V dropped 2 bases and J dropped 1 base, with 8 bases sitting between them. The DNA of the CDR3 is TGTGCCAGCAGTTACCGTGGGAGGAACACTGAAGCTTTCTTT. It encodes CASSYRGRNTEAFF.

This clonotype was seen at least ten times. The chain is built from TRBV6-2 or TRBV6-3 and TRBJ2-7, with TRBD1 matching over 10 bases. The CDR3 covers 18 residues. Germline V gene lookup returns CDR1 MNHEY and CDR2 SVGEGT. The ends lost 2 bases at V and 0 bases at J; junction bases unmatched: 10. The CDR3 nucleotides read TGTGCCAGCAGTTACCGACGTGGACAGGGGGTACCCTCCTACGAGCAGTACTTC. Translated: CASSYRRGQGVPSYEQYF.

Within the sample, this clonotype is medium-sized. One end of the junction does not line up with germline, which may come from a read error. The gene calls are TRBV6-2 or TRBV6-3 and TRBJ2-6; D uncertain. From germline, CDR1 is MNHEY and CDR2 SVGEGT. The CDR3 has 12 amino acids. The DNA for the CDR3 is TGTGCCAGCAGTCCTGGCGCCAACGTCCTGACTTTC. Translating it yields CASSPGANVLTF.

This clonotype is termed medium-sized. This chain joins TRBV5-6 and TRBJ1-2, with D possibly TRBD1 on 5 matching bases. The CDR3 has 12 amino acids. Germline CDR1 reads SGHDT; CDR2 reads YYEEEE. V lost 2 bases and J 4 bases, leaving 6 bases between the germline ends. The CDR3 DNA is TGTGCCAGCAGCTTCCAGGGCTATGGCTACACCTTC. Its translation is CASSFQGYGYTF.

V and J are TRBV20-1 and TRBJ2-2, with 11 bases aligning to TRBD2. This CDR3 is 15 amino acids long. Germline trimming cut 5 bases from V and 0 bases from J; bases unmatched to any gene: 2. Germline-derived CDR1 and CDR2 are DFQATT and SNEGSKA (reference sequence). CDR3 protein: CSAPSGGSNTGELFF. In nucleotides, the CDR3 is TGCAGTGCTCCTAGCGGGGGGTCGAACACCGGGGAGCTGTTTTTT.